This is a list of T cell receptor beta chains from one sample in a study of blood T cells in healthy people across ages. TCRdb itself ran the 5' RACE reads through MiXCR, one entry per CDR3 protein. Of around 900,000 distinct CDR3 sequences listed, 25% to 30% were seen once; the top ten hold 17%. The sequencing input was blood. All receptors derive from a woman at least 80 years old in good health. Both conserved end residues are part of each CDR3. Each record gives: J gene, D gene, clone size, V gene, CDR3 protein, CDR3 DNA. D genes are given only for firm matches. The listing skips clone size in some rows; elsewhere it reads once, few, many or a size class.

J: TRBJ1-2; D: TRBD1; size: few; V: TRBV28; CDR3: CASSPRDRVDGYTF; DNA: TGTGCCAGCAGTCCCCGGGACAGGGTCGATGGCTACACCTTC
J: TRBJ2-1; D: TRBD2; size: many; V: TRBV20-1; CDR3: CSASKPGLALNEQFF; DNA: TGCAGTGCTTCTAAACCGGGACTAGCGCTCAATGAGCAGTTCTTC
J: TRBJ1-1; D: TRBD1; size: .; V: TRBV6-6; CDR3: CASSVTGTGTAEAFF; DNA: TGTGCCAGCAGTGTCACCGGGACAGGGACCGCTGAAGCTTTCTTT
J: TRBJ2-7; D: .; size: many; V: TRBV7-2; CDR3: CASSLGTYDAYEQYF; DNA: TGTGCCAGCAGCTTAGGTACCTATGACGCTTACGAGCAGTACTTC
J: TRBJ1-2; D: .; size: .; V: TRBV7-3; CDR3: CASSLTPGPYGYTF; DNA: TGTGCCAGCAGCTTAACTCCGGGGCCCTATGGCTACACCTTC
J: TRBJ1-5; D: .; size: .; V: TRBV18; CDR3: CASSNQGNQPQHF; DNA: TGTGCCAGCTCAAACCAAGGCAATCAGCCCCAGCATTTT
J: TRBJ1-5; D: .; size: many; V: TRBV20-1; CDR3: CSARMSNQPQHF; DNA: TGCAGTGCTAGAATGAGCAATCAGCCCCAGCATTTT
J: TRBJ1-2; D: TRBD1; size: .; V: TRBV3-1; CDR3: CASGQVQGGGYTF; DNA: TGTGCCAGCGGCCAAGTACAGGGGGGTGGCTACACCTTC
J: TRBJ2-1; D: TRBD1; size: many; V: TRBV5-1; CDR3: CASSSRTGDNEQFF; DNA: TGCGCCAGCAGCTCTAGGACAGGGGACAATGAGCAGTTCTTC
J: TRBJ2-7; D: TRBD2; size: few; V: TRBV5-1; CDR3: CASSFSSGGDRIYEQYF; DNA: TGCGCCAGCAGCTTCTCCAGCGGGGGGGATCGGATCTACGAGCAGTACTTC
J: TRBJ1-2; D: .; size: many; V: TRBV7-2; CDR3: CASSPGQKHGYTF; DNA: TGTGCCAGCAGCCCCGGACAGAAGCATGGCTACACCTTC
J: TRBJ2-7; D: TRBD1; size: many; V: TRBV2; CDR3: CASSTDRDYEQYF; DNA: TGTGCCAGCAGCACGGACAGGGACTACGAGCAGTACTTC
J: TRBJ1-5; D: .; size: .; V: TRBV28; CDR3: CASSLKDQPQHF; DNA: TGTGCCAGCAGTCTAAAGGATCAGCCCCAGCATTTT
J: TRBJ1-2; D: TRBD1; size: .; V: TRBV6-6; CDR3: CASNRGGADCGYTF; DNA: TGTGCCAGCAACCGAGGGGGCGCGGACTGTGGCTACACCTTC